This T cell receptor beta chain was retrieved from a study of blood T cell repertoires in COVID-19. Looking at the study overall: Samples taken during acute and convalescent COVID-19 were collected in the United States, Italy and Spain. Sources were T cells, B-cell-depleted T cells, or PBMCs; the material itself was cDNA or gDNA.

Looked up from germline, CDR1 is MNHEY and CDR2 is SVGAGI. Trimming took off 11 bases at V and 6 bases at J, with 16 bases between the two ends. The length of the CDR3 is 12 residues. In the original analysis: By means of reference gene primer amplification, nucleated cell counts were estimated. Here immunoSEQ multiplex PCR was the method, and the copy in TCRdb shows in-frame clones only, minus some. D and trimming come from the DNA, and the V and J calls and clone size come from that table. Of 15,000 to 20,000 clones listed, about 90% were seen once; the top ten hold around 50%. This clone appeared a few times.

Sample: peripheral blood. V gene TRBV6-5 combines with J gene TRBJ1-1, with D possibly TRBD1 on 5 matching bases. The TCR sequence derives from a human donor in a cohort sampled during active COVID-19. The CDR3: CASRGAAAEAFF. CDR3 DNA sequence: TGTGCCTCACGCGGGGCAGCTGCTGAAGCTTTCTTT.